This T cell receptor (beta chain) was sequenced in a study of control samples from healthy donors and cancer patients (dated by TCRdb to 2020 to 2021). A word on this clone: Its antigen remains unidentified. Base qualities were left out, and no much larger clone turns up one base away.

Library creation used the immunoSEQ multiplex PCR assay. Here the immuneACCESS table is served through TCRdb, limited to in-frame sequences with V and J called. Missing clones are a known gap in these copies; in checked studies unresolved V genes cover under half, and the rest lacks a known reason. The table for this sample lists under 130,000 clones; approximately 90% of them were counted only once. Approximately 20% of the sample goes to the ten largest clones. Source material: PBMCs. The receptor's source is a man aged 55-75 years with lung cancer.

Read as DNA, the sequence is TGTGCCAGTTTATCGAGGAACACTGAAGCTTTCTTT. This sequence encodes CASLSRNTEAFF. The V gene is TRBV6-6 and the J gene is TRBJ1-1; the D gene is not confidently resolved. The germline V gene (reference sequence) gives CDR1 as MNHNY and CDR2 as SVGAGI. V drops 9 bases and J drops 1 base, leaving 9 bases in between. The CDR3, from cysteine to phenylalanine, totals 12 residues. This entry keeps only the CDR3 DNA: 36 bases, framed from base 1.